This T cell receptor (beta chain) was captured by sequencing in a study of T cell responses to AZD1222 COVID-19 vaccine. General study results and limits: Regions 160-218 and 743-854 held dominance among vaccine-associated CD4 TCRs, which spanned spike.

Notes on this clone: The antigen is undetermined. The junction shows a germline mismatch at one end, possibly a read error.

TCRdb's copy holds only in-frame clones and misses some; the assay was immunoSEQ multiplex PCR. Here the sample spans 150,000 or so clones, 91% being singletons. The CDR3 totals 15 residues. From germline, CDR1 is SGHTA and CDR2 FQGTGA. The receptor comes from an adult in good health. The chain links TRBV7-3 to TRBJ2-1; D remains ambiguous. The sample in question was peripheral blood, obtained on day 0 of AZD1222 vaccination. The CDR3 reads CASSVTASSYNEQFF. The CDR3 DNA sequence: TGTGCCAGCAGCGTAACAGCTAGCTCCTACAATGAGCAGTTCTTC.